What follows is one TCR beta chain and its context. There are a few counts of this clone. The specificity of this receptor is unknown. A much larger clone sits a single nucleotide away, making a read error possible. V is cut by 10 bases and J by 7 bases, and the space between the germline ends is 20 bases. From the cysteine up to the phenylalanine, the CDR3 has a length of 13 residues. Only the CDR3 DNA stays, 39 bases, in frame from base 1. The germline V gene encodes CDR1 MNHEY and CDR2 SMNVEV (reference sequence). Using the deep immunoSEQ assay, multiplex PCR amplified TCR CDR3 regions from genomic DNA. Genomic DNA extracted from each cell subset was distributed evenly over all wells of several immunoSEQ 96-well plates, and each plate served as one replicate. Each replicate PCR for unsorted PBMC received approximately 0.3 ug genomic DNA, equal to tens of thousands of T cell genomes. Unsorted PBMC genomic DNA was sequenced across ten immunoSEQ deep assay plates. The purified libraries were quantified using a Qubit 3.0 fluorometer, sized with a Bioanalyzer 2100, and then quantified again using the KAPA Library Quantification kit. Every immunoSEQ 96-well plate was sequenced on a dedicated single-read 150-cycle Illumina NextSeq 550 flow cell. Processing in the source paper ran as follows. Because only junctional sequences without quality scores were contained in the immunoSEQ output, filtering matching that applied to full-length reads could not be performed. Sequences were annotated with PyIR, a Python wrapper for IgBLAST v1.9, and V/J genes and CDR3 were assigned using IMGT germline references. Any read was removed if the V/J assignment was weak (E-value above 1e-6), the CDR3 was missing, or the read contained stop codons, out-of-frame junctions, or ambiguous translated residues. V3J clonotypes were defined as sequences sharing an identical inferred V gene, J gene, and CDR3 amino acid sequence. The percentage overlap between two repertoires was calculated by dividing the number of shared unique clonotypes by the size of the smaller repertoire. Three approaches were used to assess repertoire richness: RTK rarefaction, the Chao1 estimator, and Recon v2.1 estimates of unobserved clonotypes. TCRdb took over this immuneACCESS table, retaining in-frame rearrangements with V and J assigned. Such tables are incomplete; in checked studies, under half of the missing clones stem from an unresolved V gene, and the remainder is unexplained. V and J calls and clone size are those listed in that table; D and trimming were worked out from the DNA. Within this sample are about 490,000 clones, with approximately 84% of them counted one time only. In total, the top ten clones hold about 13% of the sample.

The sample comes from a study of shared clonotypes between healthy human individuals (dated by TCRdb to the early 2020s). In the study overall: The cohort comprised two women and a few men aged 18 to 49 years. Libraries were prepared and TCR repertoires were sequenced by different laboratories using diverse techniques, in order to increase sequencing depth and limit assay-specific biases. To estimate repertoire size and how much clonotype sharing occurs between individuals, the study deeply sequenced the blood TCR repertoires of several healthy adults. Between about 0.8 and 8.9 billion PBMCs per donor were obtained by leukapheresis. Beyond this particular receptor, the publication reports: Based on pairwise subsampling, the degree of clonotype sharing among donors was expected to be affected by sequencing depth. Because the study included only a small number of donors, the genetic and exposure-history diversity represented was limited. Sampling was limited to blood, and TCR repertoires in tissue likely differ from TCR repertoires in blood.

Donors were healthy HIV-negative adults with no recently reported acute infections or vaccinations. Every donor was a Caucasian adult residing in Nashville, Tennessee, USA. For unsorted samples, tens of millions of PBMCs were counted, and genomic DNA was extracted using the QIAamp DNA Blood Mini kit. Blood was collected by leukapheresis, and PBMCs were isolated by Ficoll-Histopaque density gradient centrifugation and then cryopreserved in liquid nitrogen vapor phase. The clonotype was recovered from a woman aged 35 to 49 in good health. Some clones in this sample may be carry-over from other donors' samples. This chain joins TRBV27 to TRBJ2-7, with TRBD1 tentatively as D gene (6 bases match). The specimen was PBMCs. The sequenced DNA is TGTGCCATCTCGGGACACGGTGCCCTAGAGCAGTACTTC. Translated, this is CAISGHGALEQYF.